This T cell receptor (beta chain) was found in a study of regulatory T cells in long-lasting Graves disease. For TCR beta, libraries came from iRepertoire HTBI primers and Arm-PCR of CDR3 regions. TCRdb independently ran MiXCR on the multiplex PCR reads; one entry per CDR3 protein. The sample comprises 400,000 to 600,000 distinct CDR3 sequences, roughly 21% of which are singletons, and about 6.6% rests with the top ten. Many counts were recorded for this clonotype. Germline assignment: CDR1 MDHEN and CDR2 SYDVKM. The CDR3 totals 14 residues. V lost 7 bases and J lost 2, with 11 bases in between. Documented time point: persistent/refractory GD, antithyroid drugs over 5 years with positive TRAb. Generation of the TCR library employed RNA extracted from PBMCs.

This TCR came from a female donor with Graves disease. The rearrangement uses TRBV28 and TRBJ2-2, with D perhaps being TRBD1 or TRBD2 (5 bases each). Material: peripheral blood mononuclear cells (PBMCs), obtained when the disease was refractory, from a patient treated with antithyroid drugs. The CDR3 sequence is CASTEGPNTGELFF. CDR3 nucleotide sequence: TGTGCCAGCACTGAGGGGCCAAACACCGGGGAGCTGTTTTTT.